This T cell receptor (beta chain) came from a study of T cell responses to AZD1222 COVID-19 vaccine. The method was immunoSEQ multiplex PCR; TCRdb's version includes in-frame clones alone and lacks a portion of them. The table records about 84,000 clones, over 75% of them present only once. Sequenced here: peripheral blood, sampled 28 days after the second AZD1222 dose. The receptor was isolated from an adult who received the AZD1222 COVID-19 vaccine.

CDR3 amino acids: CAISESETGSYTF. In nucleotides, the CDR3 is TGTGCCATCAGTGAGTCGGAGACAGGCAGCTACACCTTC. The chain combines TRBV10-3 with TRBJ1-2, with D maybe TRBD1 (6 bases). CDR3 length: 13 amino acids. Germline V lookup: CDR1 ENHRY, CDR2 SYGVKD. V was pared by 0 bases and J by 9 bases, with 11 bases between.